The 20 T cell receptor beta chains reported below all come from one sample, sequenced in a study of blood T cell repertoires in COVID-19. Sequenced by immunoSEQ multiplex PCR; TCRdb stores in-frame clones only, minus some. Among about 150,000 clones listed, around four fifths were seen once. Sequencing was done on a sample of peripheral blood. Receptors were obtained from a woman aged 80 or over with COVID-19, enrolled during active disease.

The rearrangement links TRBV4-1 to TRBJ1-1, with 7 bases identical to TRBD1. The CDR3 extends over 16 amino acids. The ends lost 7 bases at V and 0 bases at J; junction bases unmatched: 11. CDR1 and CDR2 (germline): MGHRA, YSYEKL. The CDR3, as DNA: TGCGCCAGCACCATCTATTTGGGACAGTTGAACACTGAAGCTTTCTTT. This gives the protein CASTIYLGQLNTEAFF.

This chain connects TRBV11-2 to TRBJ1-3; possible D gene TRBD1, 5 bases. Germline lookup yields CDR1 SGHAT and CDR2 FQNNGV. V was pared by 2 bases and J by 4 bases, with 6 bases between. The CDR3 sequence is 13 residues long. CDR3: CASSLQGGNTIYF. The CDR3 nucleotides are TGTGCCAGCAGCTTACAGGGCGGAAACACCATATATTTT.

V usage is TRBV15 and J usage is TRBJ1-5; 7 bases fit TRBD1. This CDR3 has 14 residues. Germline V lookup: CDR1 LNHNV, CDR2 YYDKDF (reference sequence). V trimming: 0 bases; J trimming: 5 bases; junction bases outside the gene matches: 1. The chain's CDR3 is CATSREGTDQPQHF. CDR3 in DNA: TGTGCCACCAGCAGAGAAGGGACAGATCAGCCCCAGCATTTT.

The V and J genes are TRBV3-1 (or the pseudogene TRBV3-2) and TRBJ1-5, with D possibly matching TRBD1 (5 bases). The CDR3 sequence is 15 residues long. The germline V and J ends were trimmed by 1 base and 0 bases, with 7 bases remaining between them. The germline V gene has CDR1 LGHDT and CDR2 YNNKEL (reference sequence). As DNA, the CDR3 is TGTGCCAGCAGCCAAGGGGGGGTTAGCAATCAGCCCCAGCATTTT. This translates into CASSQGGVSNQPQHF.

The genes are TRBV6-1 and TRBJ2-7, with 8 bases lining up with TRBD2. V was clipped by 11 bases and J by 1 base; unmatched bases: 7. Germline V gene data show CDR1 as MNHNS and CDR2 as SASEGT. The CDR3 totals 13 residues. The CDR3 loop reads CAGRTSGSYEQYF. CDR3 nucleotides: TGTGCCGGAAGAACTAGCGGTTCCTACGAGCAGTACTTC.

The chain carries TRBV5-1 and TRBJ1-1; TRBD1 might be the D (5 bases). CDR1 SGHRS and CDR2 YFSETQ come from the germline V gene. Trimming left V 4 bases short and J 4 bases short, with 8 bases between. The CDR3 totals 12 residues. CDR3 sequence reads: CASSLRGTEAFF. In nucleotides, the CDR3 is TGCGCCAGCAGCCTTAGGGGCACTGAAGCTTTCTTT.

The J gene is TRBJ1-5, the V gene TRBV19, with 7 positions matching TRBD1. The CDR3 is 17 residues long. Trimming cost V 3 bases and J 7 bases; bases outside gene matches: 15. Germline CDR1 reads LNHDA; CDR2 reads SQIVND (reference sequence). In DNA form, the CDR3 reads TGTGCCAGTAGTATTCTCTTTCCGGGCAGGGGGGAACAGCCCCAGCATTTT. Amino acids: CASSILFPGRGEQPQHF.

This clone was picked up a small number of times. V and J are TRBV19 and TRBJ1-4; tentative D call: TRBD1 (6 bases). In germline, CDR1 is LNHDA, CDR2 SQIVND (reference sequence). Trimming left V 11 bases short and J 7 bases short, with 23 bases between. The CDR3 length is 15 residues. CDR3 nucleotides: TGTGCCGTCCGGGACACGATCCGGGTTGGTGAAAAACTGTTTTTT. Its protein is CAVRDTIRVGEKLFF. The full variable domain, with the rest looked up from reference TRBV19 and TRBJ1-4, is DGGITQSPKYLFRKEGQNVTLSCEQNLNHDAMYWYRQDPGQGLRLIYYSQIVNDFQKGDIAEGYSVSREKKESFPLTVTSAQKNPTAFYLCAVRDTIRVGEKLFFGSGTQLSVL.

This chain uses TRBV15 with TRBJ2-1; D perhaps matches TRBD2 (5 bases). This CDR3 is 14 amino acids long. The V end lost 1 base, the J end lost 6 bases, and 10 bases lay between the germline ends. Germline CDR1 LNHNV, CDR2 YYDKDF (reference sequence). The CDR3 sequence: CATSRGGLGNEQFF. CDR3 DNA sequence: TGTGCCACCAGCAGAGGCGGACTTGGCAATGAGCAGTTCTTC.

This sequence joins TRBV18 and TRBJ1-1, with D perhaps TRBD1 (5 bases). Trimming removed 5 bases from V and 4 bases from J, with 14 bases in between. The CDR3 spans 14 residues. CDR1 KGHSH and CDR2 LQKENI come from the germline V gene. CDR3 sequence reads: CASSLRQGSTEAFF. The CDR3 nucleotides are TGTGCCAGCTCATTACGTCAGGGTTCCACTGAAGCTTTCTTT.

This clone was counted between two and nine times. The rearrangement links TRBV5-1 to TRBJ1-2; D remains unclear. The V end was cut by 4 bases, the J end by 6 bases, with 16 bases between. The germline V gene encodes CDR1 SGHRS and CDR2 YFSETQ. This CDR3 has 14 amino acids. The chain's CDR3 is CASSPTAGGNGYTF. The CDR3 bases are TGCGCCAGCAGCCCGACGGCGGGAGGGAATGGCTACACCTTC.

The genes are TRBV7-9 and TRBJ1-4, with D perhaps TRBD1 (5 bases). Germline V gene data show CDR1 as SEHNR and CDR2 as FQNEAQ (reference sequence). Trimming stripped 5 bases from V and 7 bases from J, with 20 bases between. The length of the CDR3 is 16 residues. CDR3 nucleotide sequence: TGTGCCAGCAGCCCTAAATCAGACAGTCTTAGTGAAAAACTGTTTTTT. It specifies CASSPKSDSLSEKLFF.

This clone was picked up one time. The CDR3 DNA sequence: TGCGCCAGCAGCTTGTACGGGGTAGGCTACGAGCAGTACTTC. Translated, it gives CASSLYGVGYEQYF. This rearrangement joins TRBV5-1 to TRBJ2-7, with D maybe TRBD2 (5 bases). Per germline, CDR1 SGHRS and CDR2 YFSETQ. Trimming pared 1 base from V and 3 bases from J, leaving 11 bases between. The CDR3 length is 14 residues. The entire variable domain, with the rest obtained from reference TRBV5-1 and TRBJ2-7, is as follows: KAGVTQTPRYLIKTRGQQVTLSCSPISGHRSVSWYQQTPGQGLQFLFEYFSETQRNKGNFPGRFSGRQFSNSRSEMNVSTLELGDSALYLCASSLYGVGYEQYFGPGTRLTVT.

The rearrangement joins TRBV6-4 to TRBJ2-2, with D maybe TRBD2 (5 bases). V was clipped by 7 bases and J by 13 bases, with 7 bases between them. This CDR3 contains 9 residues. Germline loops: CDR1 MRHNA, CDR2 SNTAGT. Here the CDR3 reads CASTDWLFF. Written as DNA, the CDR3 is TGTGCCAGCACGGACTGGCTGTTTTTT.

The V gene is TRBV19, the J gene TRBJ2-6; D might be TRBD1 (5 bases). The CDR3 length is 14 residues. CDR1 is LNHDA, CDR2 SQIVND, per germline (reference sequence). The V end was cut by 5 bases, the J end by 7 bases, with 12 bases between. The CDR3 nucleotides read TGTGCCAGTAGTGACCAGGGCGTTGCCAACGTCCTGACTTTC. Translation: CASSDQGVANVLTF. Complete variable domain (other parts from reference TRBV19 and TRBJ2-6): DGGITQSPKYLFRKEGQNVTLSCEQNLNHDAMYWYRQDPGQGLRLIYYSQIVNDFQKGDIAEGYSVSREKKESFPLTVTSAQKNPTAFYLCASSDQGVANVLTFGAGSRLTVL.

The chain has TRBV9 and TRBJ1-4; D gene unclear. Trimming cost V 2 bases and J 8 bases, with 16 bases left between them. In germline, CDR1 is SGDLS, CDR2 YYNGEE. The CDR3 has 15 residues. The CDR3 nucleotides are TGTGCCAGCAGCGTGGAGGGTAGCCGTTACGAAAAACTGTTTTTT. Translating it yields CASSVEGSRYEKLFF.

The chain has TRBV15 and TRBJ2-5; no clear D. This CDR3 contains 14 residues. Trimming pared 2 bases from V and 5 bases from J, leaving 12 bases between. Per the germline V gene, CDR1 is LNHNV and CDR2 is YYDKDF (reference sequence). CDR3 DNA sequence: TGTGCCACCAGCAGATCTTTGAGTAGCGAGACCCAGTACTTC. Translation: CATSRSLSSETQYF.

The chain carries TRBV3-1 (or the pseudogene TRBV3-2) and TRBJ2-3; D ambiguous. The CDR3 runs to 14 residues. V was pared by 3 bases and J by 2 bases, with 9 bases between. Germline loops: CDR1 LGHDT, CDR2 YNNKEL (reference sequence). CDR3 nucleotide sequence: TGTGCCAGCAGCCAGACAAGAAACACAGATACGCAGTATTTT. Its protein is CASSQTRNTDTQYF.

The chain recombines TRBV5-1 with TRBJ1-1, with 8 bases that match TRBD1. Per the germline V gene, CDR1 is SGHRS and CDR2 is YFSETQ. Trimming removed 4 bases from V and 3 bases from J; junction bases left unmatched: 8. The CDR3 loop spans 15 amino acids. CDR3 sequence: CASSGAGQGYTEAFF. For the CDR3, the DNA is TGCGCCAGCAGCGGGGCTGGACAGGGTTACACTGAAGCTTTCTTT.

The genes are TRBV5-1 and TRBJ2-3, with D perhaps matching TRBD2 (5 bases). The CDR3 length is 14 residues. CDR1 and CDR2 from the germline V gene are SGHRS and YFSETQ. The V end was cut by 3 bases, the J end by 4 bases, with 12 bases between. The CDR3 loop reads CASSSRPAADTQYF. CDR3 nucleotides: TGCGCCAGCAGCTCTAGACCAGCGGCAGATACGCAGTATTTT.